Listed below are T cell receptor beta chains from one sample, sequenced in a study of blood T cells in healthy people across ages. TCRdb ran MiXCR on the 5' RACE reads and lists one entry per CDR3 protein. Of over 1,500,000 distinct CDR3 sequences in the sample, roughly 43% are singletons; the top ten hold approximately 22%. The material sequenced was blood. Receptor source: a human donor in good health. Each CDR3 is given with its conserved first and last residue.

>TRBV25-1|TRBJ2-5
CASSAFDRQQETQYF
>TRBV12-3/TRBV12-4|TRBJ1-5
CASSSGSWGPQHF
>TRBV20-1|TRBJ2-3
CSGIIVNTQYF
>TRBV5-1|TRBJ1-2
CASSFRGGTGAYGYTF
>TRBV9|TRBJ2-1
CASSVAPYSNEQFF
>TRBV7-2|TRBJ2-3
CASSLSIGGPVPDMQYF
>TRBV4-3|TRBJ2-7
CASSQGARGNEQYF
>TRBV20-1|TRBJ2-1
CSAQGDEQFF
>TRBV6-2/TRBV6-3|TRBJ2-6
CASSYEVGSGANVRTF
>TRBV4-3|TRBJ2-6
CASSQEPRGANVLTF
>TRBV6-6|TRBJ2-7
CASSYGGPQEQYF
>TRBV14|TRBJ2-4
CASSQWAGREQYF
>TRBV5-1|TRBJ1-2
CASSPTSLGADYGYTF
>TRBV30|TRBJ1-2
CAWSVRVFQWEYGYTF
>TRBV5-1|TRBJ1-6
CASSWGTVSSYNSPLHF
>TRBV30|TRBJ1-2
CAWSGQRGYTF
>TRBV10-3|TRBJ2-7
CAISDPTGYEQYF
>TRBV6-2/TRBV6-3|TRBJ1-5
CASSYSQETGARQPQHF
>TRBV2|TRBJ1-4
CASSVFGGEKLFF
>TRBV29-1|TRBJ1-2
CSSQEGDSGYTF
>TRBV6-5|TRBJ1-4
CASSYSGIEKLFF
>TRBV5-1|TRBJ1-6
CASSRGDPNPGSPLHF
>TRBV6-6|TRBJ1-2
CASSYGDSKYGYTF
>TRBV6-2/TRBV6-3|TRBJ2-7
CASSLELHYEQYF
>TRBV20-1|TRBJ2-5
CSARGEVAETQYF
>TRBV6-5|TRBJ1-2
CASSYRRGSQGANYGYTF